A single sample is the source of the 32 T cell receptor beta chains below, sequenced in a study of cytomegalovirus exposure and HLA in healthy donors. This PCR relied on a set of 60 Vbeta primers and 13 Jbeta primers. TCRdb's copy holds only in-frame clones and misses some; the assay was immunoSEQ multiplex PCR. The sample records over 100,000 clones, around 68% being singletons. Sequencing was done on a sample of PBMCs. These receptors all stem from a human donor in good health.

This clone occurred once. The chain combines TRBV7-8 with TRBJ1-1; D ambiguous. The CDR3 length is 15 residues. V was trimmed by 1 base and J by 2 bases, leaving 11 bases between them. Germline V gives CDR1 SGHVS, CDR2 FQNEAQ. The CDR3 loop reads CASSLEGGGNTEAFF. The CDR3, as DNA: TGTGCCAGCAGCTTAGAAGGAGGTGGAAACACTGAAGCTTTCTTT.

V gene TRBV7-2 combines with J gene TRBJ1-5, with 7 bases matching TRBD1. The CDR3 runs to 14 residues. J lost 7 bases, V lost 6 bases, and 9 bases had no gene match. From germline, CDR1 is SGHTA and CDR2 FQGNSA. For the CDR3, the DNA is TGTGCCAGCAGTAACCGACAGGGTCGACAGCCCCAGCATTTT. Protein sequence: CASSNRQGRQPQHF.

This clone was seen a single time. The chain recombines TRBV5-6 with TRBJ1-3; 11 nucleotides agree with TRBD1. Per germline, CDR1 SGHDT and CDR2 YYEEEE. V dropped 4 bases and J dropped 1; count of bases not matched to a gene: 7. CDR3 size: 17 residues. This CDR3 is CASSIGQGAWSGNTIYF. DNA of the CDR3: TGTGCCAGCAGCATCGGACAGGGGGCTTGGTCTGGAAACACCATATATTTT.

The J gene is TRBJ1-1, the V gene TRBV27; no definite D call. Germline V gene sequence: CDR1 MNHEY, CDR2 SMNVEV (reference sequence). V was trimmed by 6 bases and J by 2 bases, leaving 7 bases between them. This CDR3 is built from 12 residues. Here the CDR3 reads CASRTTNTEAFF. CDR3 coding DNA: TGTGCCAGCAGGACAACTAACACTGAAGCTTTCTTT.

The chain joins TRBV14 to TRBJ1-1; perhaps TRBD1 as D (6 bases). Germline V gene data show CDR1 as SGHDN and CDR2 as FVKESK. Trimming removed 5 bases from V and 8 bases from J, with 18 bases in between. This CDR3 is built from 14 residues. CDR3 amino acids: CASSRARGLPEAFF. CDR3 DNA sequence: TGTGCCAGCAGCAGGGCCAGGGGCCTCCCCGAAGCTTTCTTT.

This clone has a handful of counts. V gene TRBV7-9 combines with J gene TRBJ2-1, with TRBD2 identical over 8 bases. CDR1 is SEHNR, CDR2 FQNEAQ, per germline (reference sequence). V gave up 5 bases and J gave up 0 bases; unmatched junction bases: 12. CDR3 length equals 18 residues. Written as DNA, the CDR3 is TGTGCCAGCAGCCCACCGGGGGGGGGCCCCAGCTCCTACAATGAGCAGTTCTTC. Protein product: CASSPPGGGPSSYNEQFF.

V and J are TRBV29-1 and TRBJ2-3, with D possibly being TRBD2 (5 bases). V gave up 8 bases and J gave up 6 bases, with 12 bases separating them. Germline CDR1 and CDR2: SQVTM and ANQGSEA. The CDR3 has 11 amino acids. The CDR3 region is CSTRIEDTQYF. In DNA, the CDR3 is TGCAGCACTAGAATTGAGGATACGCAGTATTTT.

This clone came up a few times. In the same sample, other DNA sequences code for this CDR3. This chain joins TRBV6-5 and TRBJ1-1, with a tentative D call TRBD1 (5 bases). The V end lost 6 bases, the J end lost 5 bases, and 10 bases lay between the germline ends. Germline lookup yields CDR1 MNHEY and CDR2 SVGAGI. The CDR3 has 12 amino acids. CDR3 in DNA: TGTGCCAGCAGCCCCGGGGGTACTGAAGCTTTCTTT. Translated: CASSPGGTEAFF.

V gene TRBV6-1 combines with J gene TRBJ1-2; TRBD1 is a possible D gene (6 bases). Germline CDR1 and CDR2: MNHNS and SASEGT. CDR3 length: 12 amino acids. Trimming shortened V by 8 bases and J by 5 bases, and 12 bases separated the two germline ends. In nucleotides, the CDR3 is TGTGCCAGCGATCGGACAGCGTATGGCTACACCTTC. Translation: CASDRTAYGYTF.

This clone was found a few times. The J gene is TRBJ1-2, the V gene TRBV5-1; TRBD1 matches at 9 bases. Germline CDR1 SGHRS, CDR2 YFSETQ. This CDR3 contains 15 residues. V shed 4 bases, J shed 4 bases, and the junction held 8 bases outside the gene matches. CDR3 coding DNA: TGCGCCAGCAGCCCTCGGACAGGGGACTCCTATGGCTACACCTTC. It translates to CASSPRTGDSYGYTF.

This chain links TRBV5-1 with TRBJ2-4, with 9 bases that match TRBD1. Trimming cost V 4 bases and J 0 bases; bases outside gene matches: 5. The CDR3 is made up of 16 amino acids. Per germline, CDR1 SGHRS and CDR2 YFSETQ. The CDR3 here is CASSEQGAGAKNIQYF. In DNA, the CDR3 is TGCGCCAGCAGCGAACAGGGGGCTGGAGCCAAAAACATTCAGTACTTC.

This clone is medium-sized in the sample. V gene TRBV6-4 combines with J gene TRBJ2-3; D might be TRBD2 (6 bases). V was cut by 5 bases and J by 3 bases, with 12 bases left in between. CDR1 is MRHNA, CDR2 SNTAGT, per germline. This CDR3 comprises 14 residues. CDR3 protein: CASSPGAGTDTQYF. The CDR3 DNA reads as TGTGCCAGCAGTCCGGGAGCTGGTACAGATACGCAGTATTTT.

The genes are TRBV19 and TRBJ2-6, with D perhaps matching TRBD2 (6 bases). This CDR3 region has 15 residues. Germline V gene lookup returns CDR1 LNHDA and CDR2 SQIVND (reference sequence). With 7 bases removed from V and 0 bases from J, the gap between germline ends came to 10 bases. The CDR3 DNA reads TGTGCCAGTAATGGAGGGAGCTCTGGGGCCAACGTCCTGACTTTC. Translating it yields CASNGGSSGANVLTF.

A few counts support this clone. The J gene is TRBJ1-2, the V gene TRBV28; the match to TRBD1 covers 8 bases. The germline gives CDR1 MDHEN, CDR2 SYDVKM. The length of the CDR3 is 15 residues. The V and J ends lost 5 bases and 7 bases, in that order; junction bases with no gene match: 12. The CDR3 nucleotides are TGTGCCAGCAGTCCGTCGACAGGGGACTGGTCTGGCTACACCTTC. Translating it yields CASSPSTGDWSGYTF.

This clone has just a few counts. This chain links TRBV12-5 with TRBJ1-5; 9 nucleotides agree with TRBD1. V was clipped by 0 bases and J by 7 bases; unmatched bases: 7. The CDR3 is made up of 16 amino acids. Per the germline V gene, CDR1 is LGHNT and CDR2 is FRNRAP. CDR3 DNA sequence: TGTGCTAGTGGTTTGGTAGAGGGACAGGGAATACAGCCCCAGCATTTT. This encodes CASGLVEGQGIQPQHF.

The chain couples TRBV7-5 to TRBJ2-7; the D call TRBD2 from the table was never checked on the DNA. TRBV7-5 is annotated as a pseudogene. The CDR3 contains 14 residues. Written as DNA, the CDR3 is TGTGTCAGAAGCTTAGCAGCATTCTCCTACGAGCAGTACTTC. This sequence encodes CVRSLAAFSYEQYF.

The chain links TRBV2 to TRBJ1-4; 10 bases match TRBD1. Trimming took 3 bases from V and 8 from J; bases not matched to a gene: 6. Germline assignment: CDR1 SNHLY and CDR2 FYNNEI. CDR3 length equals 15 residues. The CDR3 DNA sequence: TGTGCCAGCAGTGACCGACAGGGGGCGAAGGAAAAACTGTTTTTT. Translated, it gives CASSDRQGAKEKLFF.

This chain connects TRBV15 to TRBJ2-1, with D possibly matching TRBD2 (5 bases). This CDR3 region has 16 residues. The V end lost 1 base, the J end lost 10 bases, and 20 bases lay between the germline ends. Looked up from germline, CDR1 is LNHNV and CDR2 is YYDKDF (reference sequence). The CDR3 DNA sequence: TGTGCCACCAGCAGAGGCGGAATTGGGAGCCGCGGGGAGCAGTTCTTC. This encodes CATSRGGIGSRGEQFF.

The V gene is TRBV27, the J gene TRBJ1-5, with unresolved D. CDR1 and CDR2 from the germline V gene are MNHEY and SMNVEV (reference sequence). V was shortened by 3 bases and J by 0 bases, with 6 bases between the two germline ends. This CDR3 has 14 residues. The CDR3 nucleotides read TGTGCCAGCAGTTTGTCTTATAGCAATCAGCCCCAGCATTTT. Translation: CASSLSYSNQPQHF.

This clone was found a few times. V and J are TRBV27 and TRBJ1-2; the match to TRBD1 covers 12 bases. Per the germline V gene, CDR1 is MNHEY and CDR2 is SMNVEV (reference sequence). CDR3 length equals 16 residues. V was pared by 5 bases and J by 2 bases, with 6 bases of the junction left unmatched. The CDR3 protein is CASSGKGTGGNYGYTF. The CDR3 coding sequence is TGTGCCAGCAGTGGTAAGGGGACAGGGGGCAACTATGGCTACACCTTC.

The rearrangement joins TRBV4-1 to TRBJ1-3, with D perhaps matching TRBD1 (6 bases). Trimming took off 7 bases at V and 0 bases at J, with 13 bases between the two ends. Germline CDR1 MGHRA, CDR2 YSYEKL. The CDR3 is 15 residues long. CDR3 coding DNA: TGCGCCAGCACCCGACAGGTTGACTCTGGAAACACCATATATTTT. Protein: CASTRQVDSGNTIYF.

The chain carries TRBV5-1 and TRBJ1-1; 9 positions agree with TRBD1. The CDR3 has 15 residues. Germline CDR1 SGHRS, CDR2 YFSETQ. J was trimmed by 2 bases and V by 5 bases; bases with no gene match: 7. In DNA, the CDR3 is TGCGCCAGCAGACTTCCGGGACAGGGAAACACTGAAGCTTTCTTT. It translates to CASRLPGQGNTEAFF. The full variable domain, its missing parts supplied by reference TRBV5-1 and TRBJ1-1, is KAGVTQTPRYLIKTRGQQVTLSCSPISGHRSVSWYQQTPGQGLQFLFEYFSETQRNKGNFPGRFSGRQFSNSRSEMNVSTLELGDSALYLCASRLPGQGNTEAFFGQGTRLTVV.

This clone was seen a handful of times. The rearrangement joins TRBV4-1 to TRBJ2-1; 9 bases line up with TRBD2. The CDR3 loop spans 17 amino acids. The V and J ends lost 5 bases and 8 bases, in that order; junction bases with no gene match: 16. Germline CDR1 reads MGHRA; CDR2 reads YSYEKL. CDR3 amino acids: CASSKAPAGGLMDEQFF. The CDR3 DNA sequence: TGCGCCAGCAGCAAAGCCCCGGCGGGAGGGCTCATGGATGAGCAGTTCTTC.

This clone was counted a few times. J is TRBJ2-5 and V is TRBV6-1; 9 nucleotides agree with TRBD2. The J segment lost 4 bases and the V segment lost 8 bases, leaving 8 bases of the junction unmatched. Germline V lookup: CDR1 MNHNS, CDR2 SASEGT. CDR3 length: 14 amino acids. CDR3 bases: TGTGCCAGCCGGCTAGCGGGAAAAGGAGAGACCCAGTACTTC. Its translation is CASRLAGKGETQYF.

The chain links TRBV7-8 to TRBJ1-2; the match to TRBD1 covers 10 bases. CDR3 length: 14 residues. In germline, CDR1 is SGHVS, CDR2 FQNEAQ. V was pared by 5 bases and J by 4 bases, with 4 bases of the junction left unmatched. This CDR3 reads CASSPGTGAYGYTF. The CDR3 nucleotides read TGTGCCAGCAGCCCAGGGACAGGGGCCTATGGCTACACCTTC.

DNA of the CDR3: TGTGCCAGCAGCTTAGAGGGGGTGGGGAGTTTCACAGATACGCAGTATTTT. Amino acid sequence: CASSLEGVGSFTDTQYF. V and J are TRBV7-6 and TRBJ2-3; the D gene is possibly TRBD1 (6 bases). The CDR3 length is 17 residues. V lost 1 base to trimming and J lost 2 bases, with 16 bases between them. Germline lookup yields CDR1 SGHVS and CDR2 FNYEAQ.

This clone was picked up a small number of times. V is TRBV7-8 and J is TRBJ2-7, with 8 bases lining up with TRBD1. Per germline, CDR1 SGHVS and CDR2 FQNEAQ. CDR3 length: 14 residues. V lost 5 bases and J lost 4; bases outside the gene matches: 7. CDR3 nucleotides: TGTGCCAGCAGCGGGTGGACAGGGTCGTACGAGCAGTACTTC. Residues: CASSGWTGSYEQYF.

This chain uses TRBV10-3 with TRBJ2-7; 9 nucleotides match TRBD1. The CDR3 extends over 14 amino acids. Per the germline V gene, CDR1 is ENHRY and CDR2 is SYGVKD. J gave up 9 bases and V 6 bases, and 12 bases lay outside the gene matches. The CDR3 loop reads CAISQVLDRGSQYF. The CDR3 bases are TGTGCCATCAGCCAAGTCCTGGACAGGGGATCGCAGTACTTC.

The chain combines TRBV28 with TRBJ1-5; D ambiguous. The germline V gene has CDR1 MDHEN and CDR2 SYDVKM. The CDR3 covers 19 residues. The V end lost 6 bases, the J end lost 2 bases, and 26 bases lay between the germline ends. The CDR3 coding sequence is TGTGCCAGCAGCCCCCTTGACCGCGCGGCAGACCGGGGCAATCAGCCCCAGCATTTT. It yields the protein CASSPLDRAADRGNQPQHF.

V gene TRBV6-1 combines with J gene TRBJ2-7; 14 bases fit TRBD2. The germline gives CDR1 MNHNS, CDR2 SASEGT. V was clipped by 1 base and J by 2 bases; unmatched bases: 4. The CDR3 has 17 amino acids. The CDR3 region is CASSEDQTSGRAYEQYF. The CDR3 coding sequence is TGTGCCAGCAGTGAAGACCAGACTAGCGGGAGGGCCTACGAGCAGTACTTC.

In this sample, this clone turned up a few times. The gene calls are TRBV2 and TRBJ2-1, with TRBD2 matching 7 bases. Germline CDR1 SNHLY, CDR2 FYNNEI. V trimming: 5 bases; J trimming: 3 bases; junction bases outside the gene matches: 7. The length of the CDR3 is 15 residues. CDR3 sequence reads: CASSPTGGNYNEQFF. The CDR3 nucleotides are TGTGCCAGCAGTCCTACGGGAGGAAACTACAATGAGCAGTTCTTC.

Points on this clone: The sample carries other DNA sequences with the same CDR3. This chain connects TRBV11-2 to TRBJ2-1; D is possibly TRBD2 (6 bases). Germline V gene lookup returns CDR1 SGHAT and CDR2 FQNNGV. V lost 3 bases to trimming and J lost 4 bases, with 22 bases between them. This CDR3 has 18 amino acids. CDR3 DNA: TGTGCCAGCAGCTTTCGGCTGGCGGGAATGATCGGGTACAATGAGCAGTTCTTC. The encoded protein is CASSFRLAGMIGYNEQFF.